This T cell receptor beta chain stems from a study of regulatory T cells in long-lasting Graves disease. V gave up 4 bases and J gave up 0 bases, with 15 bases separating them. The V gene's germline CDR1 is SGHRS and CDR2 YFSETQ. The CDR3 sequence is 16 residues long. Arm-PCR of CDR3 regions and iRepertoire HTBI primers were the basis on which TCR beta libraries were built. Original analysis: Looking across samples, the authors found some 60 TRBV and approximately 14 TRBJ segments. TCRdb fed the multiplex PCR reads into MiXCR, producing one record per CDR3 protein. TCRdb, rather than the study authors, made the V and J calls. This table holds approximately 400,000 distinct CDR3 sequences, 15% found once. Documented time point: newly diagnosed GD, antithyroid drugs for less than 3 months. PBMC-derived RNA was used for the TCR library. These same records also appear under a second study, on T cells in Graves' hyperthyroidism and ophthalmopathy. That report adds: Median prediction lead before ophthalmopathy onset was 5 to 7.5 months with the model.

V usage is TRBV5-1 and J usage is TRBJ2-3; D gene unclear. The sequencing used peripheral blood mononuclear cells (PBMCs), collected at new diagnosis, from a patient treated with antithyroid drugs. The TCR sequence derives from a woman in her 30s with Graves disease. This CDR3 is CASSKNGQISTDTQYF. The CDR3 DNA sequence: TGCGCCAGCAGCAAGAATGGGCAGATTAGCACAGATACGCAGTATTTT. The full variable domain, with the rest looked up from reference TRBV5-1 and TRBJ2-3, is KAGVTQTPRYLIKTRGQQVTLSCSPISGHRSVSWYQQTPGQGLQFLFEYFSETQRNKGNFPGRFSGRQFSNSRSEMNVSTLELGDSALYLCASSKNGQISTDTQYFGPGTRLTVL.